This entry lists 10 T cell receptor beta chains sequenced from one sample in a study of blood T cells in healthy people across ages. Then a second PCR, running roughly 6 to 12 cycles, was carried out with a sample-barcoded 5' primer and a J-beta primer mix. TCRdb redid the calling of the 5' RACE reads with MiXCR, one entry per CDR3 protein. Here the sample spans fewer than 2,000,000 distinct CDR3 sequences, 39% being singletons. Sequencing was carried out using blood. The origin of the receptors is a human donor in good health.

The chain uses TRBV6-6 and TRBJ1-2; 7 bases align to TRBD1. V trimming: 2 bases; J trimming: 5 bases; junction bases outside the gene matches: 8. CDR3 size: 15 residues. The V gene's germline CDR1 is MNHNY and CDR2 SVGAGI (reference sequence). This CDR3 is CASSYESDRVYGYTF. CDR3 in DNA: TGTGCCAGCAGTTACGAGTCCGACAGGGTTTATGGCTACACCTTC.

CDR3 sequence (DNA): TGTGCCAGCAGCCCGGGGGGGACAGGGGGCTACTATGGCTACACCTTC. Translating gives CASSPGGTGGYYGYTF. The chain has TRBV9 and TRBJ1-2, with 12 bases identical to TRBD1. Per germline, CDR1 SGDLS and CDR2 YYNGEE. The CDR3 is 16 amino acids. The ends lost 4 bases at V and 3 bases at J; junction bases unmatched: 7.

The rearrangement links TRBV7-9 to TRBJ1-5; weak D call: TRBD1 (6 bases). This CDR3 is built from 16 residues. CDR1 and CDR2 (germline): SEHNR, FQNEAQ (reference sequence). V gave up 1 base and J gave up 5 bases, with 15 bases separating them. The CDR3 coding sequence is TGTGCCAGCAGCTTAGTCGGCAGGGGTGGAGATCAGCCCCAGCATTTT. Its protein is CASSLVGRGGDQPQHF.

The chain recombines TRBV18 with TRBJ2-3; 7 bases line up with TRBD1. Per the germline V gene, CDR1 is KGHSH and CDR2 is LQKENI. J lost 2 bases, V lost 0 bases, and 5 bases had no gene match. This CDR3 has 16 amino acids. The CDR3 sequence: CASSPPRTGLTDTQYF. The CDR3 DNA reads as TGTGCCAGCTCACCACCCAGGACAGGACTCACAGATACGCAGTATTTT.

This chain connects TRBV9 to TRBJ2-3; D is undetermined. V was shortened by 1 base and J by 0 bases, with 6 bases between the two germline ends. CDR1 and CDR2 (germline): SGDLS, YYNGEE. This CDR3 contains 14 residues. CDR3 loop: CASSVQTSTDTQYF. As DNA, the CDR3 is TGTGCCAGCAGCGTACAAACTAGCACAGATACGCAGTATTTT.

The CDR3 is CASSQALTTSYGYTF. For the CDR3, the DNA is TGCGCCAGCAGCCAAGCCCTTACAACATCCTATGGCTACACCTTC. V gene TRBV4-3 combines with J gene TRBJ1-2; D gene ambiguous. From germline, CDR1 is LGHNA and CDR2 YSLEER. The length of the CDR3 is 15 residues. V was pared by 1 base and J by 4 bases, with 13 bases between.

This clonotype was counted a few times. This rearrangement joins TRBV6-5 to TRBJ1-5, with D possibly matching TRBD1 (6 bases). There are 15 residues in the CDR3. Trimming took 5 bases from V and 1 from J, leaving 12 bases between them. The V gene's germline CDR1 is MNHEY and CDR2 SVGAGI. The CDR3 reads CASSAGVRSNQPQHF. The CDR3 nucleotides are TGTGCCAGCAGTGCAGGGGTAAGGAGCAATCAGCCCCAGCATTTT.

This chain joins TRBV7-9 and TRBJ1-2; 7 positions match TRBD1. Germline V gene sequence: CDR1 SEHNR, CDR2 FQNEAQ (reference sequence). Trimming took 5 bases from V and 7 from J; bases not matched to a gene: 16. The CDR3 length is 16 residues. The DNA of the CDR3 is TGTGCCAGCAGCCCCTCAACCGGACAGGTCCGGGCTGGCTACACCTTC. Protein sequence: CASSPSTGQVRAGYTF.

This clonotype was found a few times. The V call is TRBV6-1, the J call TRBJ2-1; D is possibly TRBD1 (5 bases). The germline V gene encodes CDR1 MNHNS and CDR2 SASEGT. Trimming removed 6 bases at V and 9 bases at J, with 12 bases between. CDR3 length: 12 amino acids. The CDR3 bases are TGTGCCAGCAGGACAATGGGGCGTGAGCAGTTCTTC. This gives the protein CASRTMGREQFF.

This clonotype was seen just once. This sequence joins TRBV7-2 and TRBJ2-7, with 8 bases aligning to TRBD1. CDR1 is SGHTA and CDR2 is FQGNSA in the germline V gene. The junction had 5 bases not matched to a gene; V was cut back by 4 bases and J by 3 bases. The length of the CDR3 is 14 residues. The chain's CDR3 is CASSSGQEDYEQYF. DNA of the CDR3: TGTGCCAGCAGCTCGGGACAGGAAGACTACGAGCAGTACTTC.